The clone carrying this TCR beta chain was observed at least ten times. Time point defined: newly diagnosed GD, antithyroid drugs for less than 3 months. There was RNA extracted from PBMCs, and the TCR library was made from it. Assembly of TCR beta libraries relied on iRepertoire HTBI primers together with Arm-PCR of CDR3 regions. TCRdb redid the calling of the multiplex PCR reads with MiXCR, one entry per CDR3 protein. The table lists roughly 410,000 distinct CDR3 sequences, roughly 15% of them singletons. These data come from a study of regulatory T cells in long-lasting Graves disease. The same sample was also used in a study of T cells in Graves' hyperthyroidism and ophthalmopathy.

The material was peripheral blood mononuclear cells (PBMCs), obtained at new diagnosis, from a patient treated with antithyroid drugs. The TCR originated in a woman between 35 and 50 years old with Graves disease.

The chain's CDR3 is CASSIGVPISTDTQYF. The CDR3 bases are TGTGCCAGTAGTATTGGGGTCCCAATTAGCACAGATACGCAGTATTTT. V and J are TRBV19 and TRBJ2-3; D unresolved. With 3 bases removed from V and 0 bases from J, the gap between germline ends came to 13 bases. This CDR3 has 16 amino acids. From germline, CDR1 is LNHDA and CDR2 SQIVND (reference sequence).